The present entry profiles one TCR beta chain with its context. Its antigen remains unidentified. V was clipped by 5 bases and J by 4 bases, with 12 bases between them. Germline CDR1 reads SGHNT; CDR2 reads YYREEE (reference sequence). The CDR3 is 13 residues long. The repertoire was sequenced with immunoSEQ multiplex PCR; TCRdb's copy has only in-frame clones and lacks some. In the table there are some 170,000 clones, just under 90% of which are singletons. The record originates from a study of cytomegalovirus exposure and HLA in healthy donors. The wider study: A later analysis reported the same platform for the approximately 110 validation repertoires and the 666 first-cohort repertoires. Whole-study results and caveats: Subsequent analysis revealed that first-cohort TCR clusters tended to co-occur in the 120 or so validation repertoires. Most TCR sequences showed up rarely, but some public TCRs showed up in many donors.

Separate from the roughly 720-subject first cohort was the 120-subject validation cohort, to which the donors belonged. Source material: PBMCs. This chain joins TRBV5-4 and TRBJ1-1; D may be TRBD1 (6 bases). This TCR came from a woman between 18 and 29 years old in good health and CMV-seropositive. The CDR3 reads CASRQRGSTEAFF. For the CDR3, the DNA is TGTGCCAGCAGGCAGAGGGGGAGCACTGAAGCTTTCTTT.